These T cell receptor beta chains were read from a single sample in a study of blood T cell repertoires in COVID-19. Libraries were prepared by immunoSEQ multiplex PCR; TCRdb keeps only in-frame clonotypes and omits some of them. The sample has under 150,000 clones, less than 85% seen once. Sequenced: peripheral blood. These receptor sequences come from a human donor in a cohort sampled during active COVID-19. Each CDR3 is given with its conserved first and last residue. D genes are given only for firm matches. Rows give clone size only sometimes, using once, few, many, or a class for an expanded clone.

clone_size	v_call	j_call	d_call	cdr3_nt	cdr3_aa
NA	TRBV5-6	TRBJ1-5	TRBD1	TGTGCCAGCAGCTTGGAGAGGGGGCTGCCCCAGCATTTT	CASSLERGLPQHF
NA	TRBV28	TRBJ2-1	NA	TGTGCCAGCAGTTTATGGGCGGGCCCCTCCTACAATGAGCAGTTCTTC	CASSLWAGPSYNEQFF
NA	TRBV6-2/TRBV6-3	TRBJ2-1	TRBD2	TGTGCCAGCAGCCCATCTCCAGGAGCGGGAGGTAACTACAATGAGCAGTTCTTC	CASSPSPGAGGNYNEQFF
NA	TRBV19	TRBJ2-1	NA	TGTGCCAGTAGCACCGGAGGGCCATACTACAATGAGCAGTTCTTC	CASSTGGPYYNEQFF
NA	TRBV12-3/TRBV12-4	TRBJ2-7	NA	TGTGCCAGCAGTCCAGGGACAACCTACGAGCAGTACTTC	CASSPGTTYEQYF
NA	TRBV5-5	TRBJ2-3	TRBD1	TGTGCCAGCAGCACCGGGACAGGGGGCGCCGGTACGCAGTATTTT	CASSTGTGGAGTQYF
NA	TRBV14	TRBJ2-7	TRBD1	TGTGCCAGCAGCCACACAGGGGGCTGGGAGCAGTACTTC	CASSHTGGWEQYF
NA	TRBV6-1	TRBJ1-2	TRBD1	TGTGCCAGCAGTGGGGGGGACAGGGGGCGACCGATTGACTATGGCTACACCTTC	CASSGGDRGRPIDYGYTF
once	TRBV6-1	TRBJ1-1	NA	TGTGCCAGCAGTGAACTACAGGGAAACACTGAAGCTTTCTTT	CASSELQGNTEAFF
NA	TRBV15	TRBJ2-2	NA	TGTGCCACCAGCAGAGAGGTCTCCCGGGGGTCCACCGGGGAGCTGTTTTTT	CATSREVSRGSTGELFF
NA	TRBV19	TRBJ1-4	TRBD1	TGTGCCAGTAGTGTCCACAGGGGGCTGGAACCTAATGAAAAACTGTTTTTT	CASSVHRGLEPNEKLFF
once	TRBV19	TRBJ1-1	NA	TGTGCCAGTAGTAGACTCCGTTCCATCGGGGGATTGAACACTGAAGCTTTCTTT	CASSRLRSIGGLNTEAFF
NA	TRBV30	TRBJ1-2	NA	TGTGCCTGGAGTGACCGGGGGGACTATGGCTACACCTTC	CAWSDRGDYGYTF
NA	TRBV6-6	TRBJ2-1	TRBD2	TGTGCCAGCAGTCCTCATCCGGGGCTAGCGGGGGGTAAGGTTGTCAATGAGCAGTTCTTC	CASSPHPGLAGGKVVNEQFF